This is a list of T cell receptor beta chains from one sample in a study. TCRdb processed the multiplex PCR reads anew with MiXCR; each CDR3 protein has one entry. Among roughly 700 distinct CDR3 sequences listed, roughly 15% were seen once. Sequenced input: naive CD4+ T cells sorted from blood. The receptors come from a female donor with breast cancer. CDR3s include the opening cysteine and the closing phenylalanine or tryptophan. The order of the fields is J gene, V gene, D gene, clone size, CDR3 DNA, CDR3 protein. D genes are given only for firm matches. Not every row has a clone size; where given, it reads once, few, many or a size class.

j_gene: TRBJ1-2; v_gene: TRBV12-3/TRBV12-4; d_gene: -; abundance: medium-sized; CDR3nt: TGTGCCAGCAGATTTAACAGGGTTGGCTATGGCTACACCTTC; CDR3aa: CASRFNRVGYGYTF
j_gene: TRBJ1-2; v_gene: TRBV12-3/TRBV12-4; d_gene: TRBD1; abundance: many; CDR3nt: TGTGCCAGCAGTTACGGACAGGGCTATGGCTACACCTTC; CDR3aa: CASSYGQGYGYTF
j_gene: TRBJ1-2; v_gene: TRBV12-3/TRBV12-4; d_gene: TRBD1; abundance: medium-sized; CDR3nt: TGTGCCAGCAGTAGGACAGGGGATCCTCCAGTGTATGGCTACACCTTC; CDR3aa: CASSRTGDPPVYGYTF
j_gene: TRBJ1-2; v_gene: TRBV12-3/TRBV12-4; d_gene: -; abundance: medium-sized; CDR3nt: TGTGCCAGCAGTTCGGCCTATGGCTACACCTTC; CDR3aa: CASSSAYGYTF
j_gene: TRBJ1-2; v_gene: TRBV12-3/TRBV12-4; d_gene: TRBD1; abundance: medium-sized; CDR3nt: TGTGCCAGCAGCTACCCGGGACAGTTCTCTGGCTACACCTTC; CDR3aa: CASSYPGQFSGYTF
j_gene: TRBJ1-2; v_gene: TRBV12-3/TRBV12-4; d_gene: -; abundance: medium-sized; CDR3nt: TGTGCCAGCAGCAATCCCTATGGCTACACCTTC; CDR3aa: CASSNPYGYTF
j_gene: TRBJ1-2; v_gene: TRBV12-3/TRBV12-4; d_gene: TRBD1; abundance: medium-sized; CDR3nt: TGTGCCAGCAGTTTTGGGACAGGGGTGGGTGGCTACACCTTC; CDR3aa: CASSFGTGVGGYTF
j_gene: TRBJ1-2; v_gene: TRBV12-3/TRBV12-4; d_gene: -; abundance: medium-sized; CDR3nt: TGTGCCAGCAGTTTCGCCGGACATTATGGCTACACCTTC; CDR3aa: CASSFAGHYGYTF
j_gene: TRBJ1-2; v_gene: TRBV12-3/TRBV12-4; d_gene: -; abundance: few; CDR3nt: TGTGCCAGCAGTTTACAGGGAGTGAGCGGCTACACCTTC; CDR3aa: CASSLQGVSGYTF
j_gene: TRBJ1-2; v_gene: TRBV12-3/TRBV12-4; d_gene: -; abundance: medium-sized; CDR3nt: TGTGCCAGCAGTTTTAGGCAGGTGGCTAAGGGCTACACCTTC; CDR3aa: CASSFRQVAKGYTF
j_gene: TRBJ1-2; v_gene: TRBV12-3/TRBV12-4; d_gene: TRBD1; abundance: -; CDR3nt: TGTGCCAGCAGGCGGGACAGGGGCTATGGCTACACCTTC; CDR3aa: CASRRDRGYGYTF
j_gene: TRBJ1-2; v_gene: TRBV12-3/TRBV12-4; d_gene: TRBD1; abundance: medium-sized; CDR3nt: TGTGCCAGCGGGGAGGGACAGAACATTTATGGCTACACCTTC; CDR3aa: CASGEGQNIYGYTF
j_gene: TRBJ1-2; v_gene: TRBV12-3/TRBV12-4; d_gene: -; abundance: medium-sized; CDR3nt: TGTGCCAGCAGCCGTAGGACAGTGAAGGGTGGCTACACCTTC; CDR3aa: CASSRRTVKGGYTF
j_gene: TRBJ1-2; v_gene: TRBV12-3/TRBV12-4; d_gene: TRBD1; abundance: large; CDR3nt: TGTGCCAGCAGCCCGGGACAGGGAAACTATGGCTACACCTTC; CDR3aa: CASSPGQGNYGYTF
j_gene: TRBJ1-2; v_gene: TRBV12-3/TRBV12-4; d_gene: -; abundance: medium-sized; CDR3nt: TGTGCCAGCAGCCCTAATTTAGCGGGTGGCTACACCTTC; CDR3aa: CASSPNLAGGYTF
j_gene: TRBJ1-2; v_gene: TRBV12-3/TRBV12-4; d_gene: -; abundance: medium-sized; CDR3nt: TGTGCCAGCAGTAGAACAGGTCCGTCCTATGGCTACACCTTC; CDR3aa: CASSRTGPSYGYTF
j_gene: TRBJ1-2; v_gene: TRBV12-3/TRBV12-4; d_gene: -; abundance: medium-sized; CDR3nt: TGTGCCAGCAGTAGGGGACAAGTTAACTATGGCTACACCTTC; CDR3aa: CASSRGQVNYGYTF
j_gene: TRBJ1-2; v_gene: TRBV12-3/TRBV12-4; d_gene: -; abundance: -; CDR3nt: TGTGCCAGCAGTTTAGAGGCGAACTATGGCTACACCTTC; CDR3aa: CASSLEANYGYTF
j_gene: TRBJ1-2; v_gene: TRBV12-3/TRBV12-4; d_gene: -; abundance: large; CDR3nt: TGTGCCAGCAGTGCCGACTTTGGGAAGGACTACACCTTC; CDR3aa: CASSADFGKDYTF
j_gene: TRBJ1-2; v_gene: TRBV12-3/TRBV12-4; d_gene: -; abundance: medium-sized; CDR3nt: TGTGCCAGCAGTTTTAGTAGCTATGGCTACACCTTC; CDR3aa: CASSFSSYGYTF
j_gene: TRBJ1-2; v_gene: TRBV12-3/TRBV12-4; d_gene: -; abundance: medium-sized; CDR3nt: TGTGCCAGCAGTGACTATGGCTATGGCTACACCTTC; CDR3aa: CASSDYGYGYTF
j_gene: TRBJ1-2; v_gene: TRBV12-3/TRBV12-4; d_gene: -; abundance: medium-sized; CDR3nt: TGTGCCAGCACCTATACGGCGTCAGGGAACTATGGCTACACCTTC; CDR3aa: CASTYTASGNYGYTF
j_gene: TRBJ1-2; v_gene: TRBV12-3/TRBV12-4; d_gene: TRBD1; abundance: -; CDR3nt: TGTGCCAGCAGTTTAGCGACAGGGGAATATGGCTACACCTTC; CDR3aa: CASSLATGEYGYTF
j_gene: TRBJ1-2; v_gene: TRBV12-3/TRBV12-4; d_gene: TRBD1; abundance: medium-sized; CDR3nt: TGTGCCAGCAGCAGACAGGGTAACTATGGCTACACCTTC; CDR3aa: CASSRQGNYGYTF
j_gene: TRBJ1-2; v_gene: TRBV12-3/TRBV12-4; d_gene: -; abundance: medium-sized; CDR3nt: TGTGCCAGCAGTTTAGGCAGGGACCAACTCTATGGCTACACCTTC; CDR3aa: CASSLGRDQLYGYTF
j_gene: TRBJ1-2; v_gene: TRBV12-3/TRBV12-4; d_gene: -; abundance: medium-sized; CDR3nt: TGTGCCAGCAGTTTAGCGGCAACTAACTATGGCTACACCTTC; CDR3aa: CASSLAATNYGYTF
j_gene: TRBJ1-2; v_gene: TRBV12-3/TRBV12-4; d_gene: -; abundance: medium-sized; CDR3nt: TGTGCCAGCAGTTTCAGCGGGAGGGTAGCTGGCTACACCTTC; CDR3aa: CASSFSGRVAGYTF
j_gene: TRBJ1-2; v_gene: TRBV12-3/TRBV12-4; d_gene: -; abundance: large; CDR3nt: TGTGCCAGCAGTTTGACAGCATACTATGGCTACACCTTC; CDR3aa: CASSLTAYYGYTF
j_gene: TRBJ1-2; v_gene: TRBV12-3/TRBV12-4; d_gene: -; abundance: medium-sized; CDR3nt: TGTGCCAGCAGTTTAAGGGGCGGACCATCCTATGGCTACACCTTC; CDR3aa: CASSLRGGPSYGYTF
j_gene: TRBJ1-2; v_gene: TRBV12-3/TRBV12-4; d_gene: TRBD1; abundance: -; CDR3nt: TGTGCCAGCAGTTCCGGACAGGGCACATGCGACACCTTC; CDR3aa: CASSSGQGTCDTF
j_gene: TRBJ1-2; v_gene: TRBV12-3/TRBV12-4; d_gene: -; abundance: few; CDR3nt: TGTGCCAGCAGTCAGCTCGACAGGAGTGGCTACACCTTC; CDR3aa: CASSQLDRSGYTF
j_gene: TRBJ1-2; v_gene: TRBV12-3/TRBV12-4; d_gene: -; abundance: -; CDR3nt: TGTGCCAGCACTATGACAGCGTTCTATGGCTACACCTTC; CDR3aa: CASTMTAFYGYTF
j_gene: TRBJ1-2; v_gene: TRBV12-3/TRBV12-4; d_gene: -; abundance: medium-sized; CDR3nt: TGTGCCAGCAGTTCCCAGGGCGCAAATGGCTACACCTTC; CDR3aa: CASSSQGANGYTF
j_gene: TRBJ1-2; v_gene: TRBV12-3/TRBV12-4; d_gene: -; abundance: -; CDR3nt: TGTGCCAGCAGTTCCCGGACAGCCAGTGGCTATGGCTACACCTTC; CDR3aa: CASSSRTASGYGYTF
j_gene: TRBJ1-2; v_gene: TRBV12-5; d_gene: -; abundance: medium-sized; CDR3nt: TGTGCTAGTGGTTTGGGGTCGTATGGCTACACCTTC; CDR3aa: CASGLGSYGYTF
j_gene: TRBJ1-2; v_gene: TRBV12-3/TRBV12-4; d_gene: -; abundance: -; CDR3nt: TGTGCCAGCACGCGGAGGCTCGACGGCTATGGCTACACCTTC; CDR3aa: CASTRRLDGYGYTF
j_gene: TRBJ1-2; v_gene: TRBV12-3/TRBV12-4; d_gene: -; abundance: medium-sized; CDR3nt: TGTGCCAGCAGTTTAGCCGCTGACAGTGGCTACACCTTC; CDR3aa: CASSLAADSGYTF
j_gene: TRBJ1-2; v_gene: TRBV12-3/TRBV12-4; d_gene: -; abundance: large; CDR3nt: TGTGCCAGCAGCCAACAGGGTGGCGATGGCTACACCTTC; CDR3aa: CASSQQGGDGYTF
j_gene: TRBJ1-2; v_gene: TRBV12-3/TRBV12-4; d_gene: -; abundance: large; CDR3nt: TGTGCCAGCACCCCAACGCAGGATTCTGGTCGCCGCACCTTC; CDR3aa: CASTPTQDSGRRTF